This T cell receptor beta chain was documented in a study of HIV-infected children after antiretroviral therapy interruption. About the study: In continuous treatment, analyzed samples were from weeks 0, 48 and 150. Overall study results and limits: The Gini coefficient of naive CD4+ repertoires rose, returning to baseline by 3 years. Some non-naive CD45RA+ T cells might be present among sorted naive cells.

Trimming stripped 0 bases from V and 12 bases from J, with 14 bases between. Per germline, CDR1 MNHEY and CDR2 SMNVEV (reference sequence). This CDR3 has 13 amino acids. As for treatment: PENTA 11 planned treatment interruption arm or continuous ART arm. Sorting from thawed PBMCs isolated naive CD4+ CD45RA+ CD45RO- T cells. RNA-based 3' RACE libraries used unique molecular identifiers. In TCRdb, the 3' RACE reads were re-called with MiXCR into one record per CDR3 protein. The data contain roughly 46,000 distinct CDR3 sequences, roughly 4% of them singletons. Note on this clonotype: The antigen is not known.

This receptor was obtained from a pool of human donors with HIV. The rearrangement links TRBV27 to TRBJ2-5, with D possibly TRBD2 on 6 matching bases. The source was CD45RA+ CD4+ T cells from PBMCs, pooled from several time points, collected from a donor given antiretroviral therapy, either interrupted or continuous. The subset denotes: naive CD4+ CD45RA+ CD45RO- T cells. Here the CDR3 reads CASSLSMRDGKYF. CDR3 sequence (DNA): TGTGCCAGCAGTTTATCGATGCGGGACGGGAAGTACTTC.